The count of the clone carrying this T cell receptor beta chain is one. The junction had 6 bases not matched to a gene; V was cut back by 4 bases and J by 5 bases. The CDR3 has 15 amino acids. Per germline, CDR1 SNHLY and CDR2 FYNNEI. Sequenced by immunoSEQ multiplex PCR; TCRdb stores in-frame clones only, minus some. The data show approximately 170,000 clones, 88% seen once. The data are from a study of blood T cell repertoires in COVID-19. Study details: Donors in the United States, Italy and Spain gave samples during acute or convalescent COVID-19.

This sequence joins TRBV2 and TRBJ1-5, with 9 bases identical to TRBD1. Sequenced material: peripheral blood. This sequence was found in a man aged 55 to 70 with acute or convalescent COVID-19. In nucleotides, the CDR3 is TGTGCCAGCAGTGTGCCGGGACAGGGTGATCAGCCCCAGCATTTT. This sequence encodes CASSVPGQGDQPQHF.